The 14 T cell receptor beta chains listed next were all sequenced from one sample in a study of persistence of HIV-infected CD4 T cells. Stimulation used about 10 ug/mL lysate from CMV-infected fibroblasts. Sorting of responding CD4+ T cells relied on upregulated CD40 ligand together with CD69. What these receptors recognize is not known. Sequencing used immunoSEQ version 4 in survey mode. Some clones are missing from TCRdb's copy, which holds only in-frame ones; the method was immunoSEQ multiplex PCR. The sample carries about 20,000 clones, around three quarters recorded once. Sample: CD4+ T cells sorted from PBMCs after 18-hour stimulation, taken from a patient who received antiretroviral therapy. The receptors were sampled from an adult man with HIV who was CMV-seropositive.

V is TRBV5-6 and J is TRBJ1-1; D ambiguous. The CDR3 totals 15 residues. Trimming took 0 bases from V and 1 from J, leaving 10 bases between them. Per the germline V gene, CDR1 is SGHDT and CDR2 is YYEEEE. The CDR3 is CASSLVESRNTEAFF. CDR3 DNA sequence: TGTGCCAGCAGCTTGGTTGAGTCGAGGAACACTGAAGCTTTCTTT. The full variable domain, its missing parts supplied by reference TRBV5-6 and TRBJ1-1, is DAGVTQSPTHLIKTRGQQVTLRCSPKSGHDTVSWYQQALGQGPQFIFQYYEEEERQRGNFPDRFSGHQFPNYSSELNVNALLLGDSALYLCASSLVESRNTEAFFGQGTRLTVV.

The chain recombines TRBV2 with TRBJ2-3, with D perhaps being TRBD1 or TRBD2 (5 bases each). Germline lookup yields CDR1 SNHLY and CDR2 FYNNEI. This CDR3 contains 14 residues. The V and J ends lost 7 bases and 1 base respectively, with 12 bases between them. The CDR3 protein is CASTPQGRTDTQYF. The DNA of the CDR3 is TGTGCCAGCACCCCCCAGGGACGCACAGATACGCAGTATTTT.

V gene TRBV6-5 combines with J gene TRBJ1-3; no firm D call. This CDR3 comprises 12 residues. Trimming pared 7 bases from V and 10 bases from J, leaving 14 bases between. Germline V gene lookup returns CDR1 MNHEY and CDR2 SVGAGI. The CDR3, as DNA: TGTGCCAGCACCGACCGACGAGGGACCATATATTTT. Protein: CASTDRRGTIYF.

CDR3 residues: CASSNDRGNTIYF. CDR3 DNA: TGTGCCAGTAGTAACGACAGAGGAAACACCATATATTTT. The chain recombines TRBV19 with TRBJ1-3, with a weak D call TRBD1 (5 bases). CDR1 and CDR2 (germline): LNHDA, SQIVND (reference sequence). Trimming removed 4 bases from V and 4 bases from J, with 8 bases in between. This CDR3 is built from 13 residues.

The chain recombines TRBV4-1 with TRBJ2-7; 7 bases are shared with TRBD2. Losses at the gene ends were 2 bases for V and 2 bases for J; bases not matched to a gene: 15. CDR1 is MGHRA, CDR2 YSYEKL, per germline. This CDR3 spans 18 amino acids. The CDR3 loop is CASSQMGLREGTAYEQYF. The CDR3, as DNA: TGCGCCAGCAGCCAAATGGGCCTAAGGGAGGGGACGGCCTACGAGCAGTACTTC.

The sample holds one count of this clone. The chain uses TRBV5-1 and TRBJ1-2; 7 bases are shared with TRBD1. With 0 bases clipped from V and 8 bases from J, the junction kept 7 bases outside the gene matches. The CDR3 is 14 amino acids. From germline, CDR1 is SGHRS and CDR2 YFSETQ. CDR3 bases: TGCGCCAGCAGCTTGGAGGGGGCGCGAAAAGGCTACACCTTC. Translation: CASSLEGARKGYTF.

The chain recombines TRBV20-1 with TRBJ2-1; 7 positions agree with TRBD1. The CDR3 contains 11 residues. V trimming: 2 bases; J trimming: 15 bases; junction bases outside the gene matches: 7. Germline loops: CDR1 DFQATT, CDR2 SNEGSKA (reference sequence). The CDR3 region has the DNA TGCAGTGCTAGATCTCCGTCAGGGGGGTTCTTC. This encodes CSARSPSGGFF.

The rearrangement links TRBV19 to TRBJ2-1, with 10 nucleotides matching TRBD2. The CDR3 loop spans 16 amino acids. CDR1 and CDR2 (germline): LNHDA, SQIVND (reference sequence). J lost 2 bases, V lost 5 bases, and 6 bases had no gene match. This chain's CDR3 is CASSRSGGATYNEQFF. CDR3 nucleotides: TGTGCCAGTAGTCGCAGCGGGGGGGCGACCTACAATGAGCAGTTCTTC.

This clone was counted a few times. The chain carries TRBV6-1 and TRBJ2-1; D possibly corresponds to TRBD2 (5 bases). CDR3 size: 13 residues. Germline CDR1 and CDR2: MNHNS and SASEGT. The V gene lost 2 bases and the J gene lost 6 bases, with 8 bases spanning the gap. CDR3 in amino acids: CASSEIRGNEQFF. The CDR3 DNA reads as TGTGCCAGCAGTGAAATACGGGGCAATGAGCAGTTCTTC.

This chain links TRBV7-2 with TRBJ2-7, with D unclear. Per the germline V gene, CDR1 is SGHTA and CDR2 is FQGNSA. The CDR3 has 15 residues. The germline V and J ends were trimmed by 6 bases and 3 bases, with 18 bases remaining between them. The CDR3 DNA reads as TGTGCCAGCAGTTCGGGCCCTTCACGAAACTACGAGCAGTACTTC. Translation gives CASSSGPSRNYEQYF.

This clone has only a few counts. V gene TRBV7-2 combines with J gene TRBJ2-7; D is possibly TRBD2 (7 bases). The germline V gene encodes CDR1 SGHTA and CDR2 FQGNSA. The CDR3 is 19 amino acids. The V end was cut by 0 bases, the J end by 2 bases, with 23 bases between. For the CDR3, the DNA is TGTGCCAGCAGCTTAGCTCTCTTTGGTCCGGGGGGCGACCCCTACGAGCAGTACTTC. As protein: CASSLALFGPGGDPYEQYF.

The chain couples TRBV3-1 (or the pseudogene TRBV3-2) to TRBJ1-1; D gene ambiguous. Between the trimmed V and J ends, which lost 3 bases and 6 bases, there was a span of 11 bases. Looked up from germline, CDR1 is LGHDT and CDR2 is YNNKEL (reference sequence). The CDR3 totals 13 residues. This CDR3 reads CASSHSQAAEAFF. CDR3 nucleotide sequence: TGTGCCAGCAGCCACTCTCAGGCGGCTGAAGCTTTCTTT.

The gene calls are TRBV18 and TRBJ2-7, with 8 bases identical to TRBD1. V was pared by 3 bases and J by 3 bases, with 7 bases of the junction left unmatched. The CDR3 sequence is 15 residues long. Germline V CDR1 and CDR2: KGHSH, LQKENI. The CDR3 DNA reads TGTGCCAGCTCACCGGCAGGGGGCCAGAGCTACGAGCAGTACTTC. Amino acid sequence: CASSPAGGQSYEQYF.

This clone was seen only once. V usage is TRBV6-2 or TRBV6-3 and J usage is TRBJ2-1; no reliable D call. The length of the CDR3 is 14 residues. The V and J ends lost 8 bases and 0 bases respectively, with 11 bases between them. Germline V CDR1 and CDR2: MNHEY, SVGEGT. CDR3 nucleotide sequence: TGTGCCAGCGGTTCACGAAGCTCCTACAATGAGCAGTTCTTC. As protein: CASGSRSSYNEQFF.